This T cell receptor (beta chain) was sequenced during a study of shared clonotypes between healthy human individuals. Study overall: Researchers assigned three CD4 naive, three CD4 memory, two CD8 naive and one CD8 memory plate to each donor.

The DNA input per sorted-subset replicate PCR was about 220 ng, corresponding to tens of thousands of T cell genomes. Repertoires were generated with immunoSEQ multiplex PCR, while TCRdb's copy carries only in-frame clones and drops some. This sample has about 2.5 million clones, with roughly 90% found just once. As to this clone: Its cognate antigen is unknown.

Notes on the study in general: In having few donors, the study represented limited genetic and exposure-history diversity. Sharing of clonotypes among donors was expected to vary with sequencing depth.

Germline V gene data show CDR1 as SQVTM and CDR2 as ANQGSEA. The CDR3 is 13 amino acids. The V end was cut by 4 bases, the J end by 2 bases, with 8 bases between. This chain links TRBV29-1 with TRBJ2-2; D is unresolved. This TCR came from a young man in good health. Some clones in this sample may be carry-over from other donors' samples. Input material: naive CD4+ T cells from PBMCs. Subset meaning: CD45RA+ positively selected. The CDR3 reads CSVARDNTGELFF. In DNA, the CDR3 is TGCAGCGTTGCTAGAGATAACACCGGGGAGCTGTTTTTT.